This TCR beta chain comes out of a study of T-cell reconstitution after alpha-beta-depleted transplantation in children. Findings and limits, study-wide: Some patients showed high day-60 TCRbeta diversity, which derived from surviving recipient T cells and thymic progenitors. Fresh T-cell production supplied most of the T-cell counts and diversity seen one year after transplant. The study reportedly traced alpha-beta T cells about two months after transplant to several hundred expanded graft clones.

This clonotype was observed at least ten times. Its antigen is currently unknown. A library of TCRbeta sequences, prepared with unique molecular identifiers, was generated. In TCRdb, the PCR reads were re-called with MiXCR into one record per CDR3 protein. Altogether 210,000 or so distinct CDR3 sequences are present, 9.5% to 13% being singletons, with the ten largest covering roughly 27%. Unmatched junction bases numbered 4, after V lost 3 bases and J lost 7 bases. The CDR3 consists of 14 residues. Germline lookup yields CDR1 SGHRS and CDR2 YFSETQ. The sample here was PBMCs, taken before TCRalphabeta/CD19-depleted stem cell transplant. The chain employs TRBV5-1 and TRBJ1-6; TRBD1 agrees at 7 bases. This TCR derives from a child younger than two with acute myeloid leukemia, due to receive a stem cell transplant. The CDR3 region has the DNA TGCGCCAGCAGCTACGGGACAGCCAATTCACCCCTCCACTTT. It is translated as CASSYGTANSPLHF.